These 15 T cell receptor beta chains were sequenced from one sample in a study of T cells after yellow fever vaccination. TCRdb reprocessed the 5' RACE reads via MiXCR and lists one record per CDR3 protein. The data contain 40,000 to 55,000 distinct CDR3 sequences, less than 8% of them seen just once; the ten biggest clones take up about 24%. Sequenced material: CD8+ T cells not binding an NS4B(214-222) dextramer, sorted from PBMCs, taken more than 40 days after the first yellow fever vaccination. All receptors derive from a young man who received the YFV17D yellow fever vaccine.

This chain links TRBV5-1 with TRBJ2-7; perhaps TRBD2 as D (5 bases). CDR1 is SGHRS and CDR2 is YFSETQ in the germline V gene. V was clipped by 1 base and J by 3 bases, with 11 bases between them. The CDR3 has 14 residues. The CDR3 is CASSLTRMCYEQYV. The CDR3 DNA sequence: TGCGCCAGCAGCTTGACTAGGATGTGCTACGAGCAGTACGTC.

This clonotype was seen only a few times. The rearrangement uses TRBV18 and TRBJ1-2; 8 bases fit TRBD1. CDR1 and CDR2 from the germline V gene are KGHSH and LQKENI. The CDR3 totals 13 residues. Trimming took 6 bases from V and 6 from J; bases not matched to a gene: 6. The CDR3 here is CASSETGVDGYTF. The CDR3 DNA sequence: TGTGCCAGCTCGGAGACAGGGGTGGATGGCTACACCTTC.

This clonotype was observed many times. The chain joins TRBV20-1 to TRBJ2-7; 8 bases agree with TRBD2. The CDR3 consists of 14 residues. The germline V gene has CDR1 DFQATT and CDR2 SNEGSKA (reference sequence). V was clipped by 0 bases and J by 1 base; unmatched bases: 2. CDR3 loop: CSARETSVSYEQYF. CDR3 bases: TGCAGTGCTAGAGAGACTAGCGTTTCCTACGAGCAGTACTTC.

This clonotype was found many times. J is TRBJ2-1 and V is TRBV20-1; the D call may be TRBD1 or TRBD2 (5 bases each). The V and J ends lost 6 bases and 5 bases respectively, with 17 bases between them. Germline V gene lookup returns CDR1 DFQATT and CDR2 SNEGSKA (reference sequence). The CDR3 consists of 14 residues. Here the CDR3 reads CSATAVSADNEQFF. The CDR3 nucleotides read TGCAGTGCGACAGCAGTTAGCGCGGACAATGAGCAGTTCTTC.

The table lists this clonotype with a count of one. This chain joins TRBV5-4 and TRBJ1-6, with TRBD1 as a possible D gene (5 bases). This CDR3 spans 13 amino acids. V was clipped by 1 base and J by 13 bases, with 12 bases between them. CDR1 and CDR2 (germline): SGHNT, YYREEE (reference sequence). The CDR3 protein is CASSLFQGAPLHF. In DNA form, the CDR3 reads TGTGCCAGCAGCTTGTTTCAGGGCGCGCCCCTCCACTTT. The variable domain in full, with the rest retrieved from reference TRBV5-4 and TRBJ1-6, is ETGVTQSPTHLIKTRGQQVTLRCSSQSGHNTVSWYQQALGQGPQFIFQYYREEENGRGNFPPRFSGLQFPNYSSELNVNALELDDSALYLCASSLFQGAPLHFGNGTRLTVT.

This clonotype was counted ten times or more. V usage is TRBV29-1 and J usage is TRBJ2-1, with TRBD1 matching 9 bases. Germline V gives CDR1 SQVTM, CDR2 ANQGSEA. V was clipped by 4 bases and J by 7 bases; unmatched bases: 5. The CDR3 contains 13 residues. The CDR3 nucleotides are TGCAGCGTTGTCGGGACAGGGAGGAATGAGCAGTTCTTC. It specifies CSVVGTGRNEQFF.

The chain joins TRBV20-1 to TRBJ1-6, with a possible D match to TRBD1 (5 bases). In germline, CDR1 is DFQATT, CDR2 SNEGSKA (reference sequence). Between the trimmed V and J ends, which lost 0 bases and 9 bases, there was a span of 18 bases. The CDR3 spans 16 residues. The CDR3 bases are TGCAGTGCTAGAGATCGGGGGGAAGTCTCCTTTTCACCCCTCCACTTT. Translation: CSARDRGEVSFSPLHF.

This clonotype was observed a few times. The genes are TRBV20-1 and TRBJ2-1; 13 positions match TRBD2. Per germline, CDR1 DFQATT and CDR2 SNEGSKA (reference sequence). Trimming cost V 6 bases and J 5 bases; bases outside gene matches: 4. The CDR3 is made up of 14 amino acids. The DNA for the CDR3 is TGCAGTGCAGGACTAGCGGGGGTTAACAATGAGCAGTTCTTC. Protein sequence: CSAGLAGVNNEQFF.

This clonotype was counted many times. The V call is TRBV7-6, the J call TRBJ1-2, with a tentative D call TRBD1 (6 bases). The germline V gene encodes CDR1 SGHVS and CDR2 FNYEAQ. The V end was cut by 2 bases, the J end by 4 bases, with 14 bases between. The CDR3 is 15 residues long. The CDR3 DNA sequence: TGTGCCAGCAGCTTATATGAGGGGGGGAGCTATGGCTACACCTTC. Its protein product is CASSLYEGGSYGYTF.

This clonotype appeared many times. The chain links TRBV4-3 to TRBJ2-5; tentatively, D is TRBD2 (5 bases). V was cut by 4 bases and J by 2 bases, with 8 bases left in between. The germline V gene encodes CDR1 LGHNA and CDR2 YSLEER. This CDR3 region has 13 residues. The CDR3 DNA reads as TGCGCCAGCAGCCCGGGGTGGCAAGAGACCCAGTACTTC. Protein: CASSPGWQETQYF.

This clonotype was recorded a few times. The chain recombines TRBV5-4 with TRBJ1-2; D is ambiguous. In germline, CDR1 is SGHNT, CDR2 YYREEE (reference sequence). Trimming pared 4 bases from V and 3 bases from J, leaving 7 bases between. CDR3 length: 12 amino acids. The CDR3, as DNA: TGTGCCAGCAGCGACCCGTACTATGGCTACACCTTC. The encoded protein is CASSDPYYGYTF.

The rearrangement uses TRBV6-1 and TRBJ2-3, with a tentative D call TRBD1 (6 bases). Trimming left V 7 bases short and J 2 bases short, with 16 bases between. This CDR3 is built from 15 residues. Germline V gene data show CDR1 as MNHNS and CDR2 as SASEGT. Here the CDR3 reads CASNKDSYNTDTQYF. The CDR3 DNA sequence: TGTGCCAGCAATAAGGACAGTTACAACACAGATACGCAGTATTTT.

This clonotype was seen at least ten times. V gene TRBV5-1 combines with J gene TRBJ2-1, with D possibly TRBD2 on 6 matching bases. The CDR3 is 12 amino acids. CDR1 SGHRS and CDR2 YFSETQ come from the germline V gene. V gave up 6 bases and J gave up 8 bases, with 12 bases separating them. The CDR3 bases are TGCGCCAGCAAGTACGGGAGCCATGAGCAGTTCTTC. Translation gives CASKYGSHEQFF.

This clonotype was detected only a few times. The V call is TRBV6-5, the J call TRBJ2-7; TRBD2 matches at 9 bases. The germline CDR1 and CDR2 sequences are MNHEY and SVGAGI. The V and J ends lost 3 bases and 7 bases, in that order; junction bases with no gene match: 7. The CDR3 has 14 amino acids. The CDR3 DNA reads as TGTGCCAGCAGTTATGGTAGCGGGGGTGGGGAGCAGTACTTC. Translated, it gives CASSYGSGGGEQYF.

Concerning this clonotype itself: A clone one base away is much larger, so this may be a read error. The genes are TRBV12-3 or TRBV12-4 and TRBJ2-5, with D tentatively TRBD1 (5 bases). V was trimmed by 5 bases and J by 4 bases, leaving 17 bases between them. CDR3 length equals 15 residues. CDR3 loop: CASSPSVRARETQYF. CDR3 coding DNA: TGTGCCAGCAGTCCTAGTGTCAGGGCGCGAGAGACCCAGTACTTC.